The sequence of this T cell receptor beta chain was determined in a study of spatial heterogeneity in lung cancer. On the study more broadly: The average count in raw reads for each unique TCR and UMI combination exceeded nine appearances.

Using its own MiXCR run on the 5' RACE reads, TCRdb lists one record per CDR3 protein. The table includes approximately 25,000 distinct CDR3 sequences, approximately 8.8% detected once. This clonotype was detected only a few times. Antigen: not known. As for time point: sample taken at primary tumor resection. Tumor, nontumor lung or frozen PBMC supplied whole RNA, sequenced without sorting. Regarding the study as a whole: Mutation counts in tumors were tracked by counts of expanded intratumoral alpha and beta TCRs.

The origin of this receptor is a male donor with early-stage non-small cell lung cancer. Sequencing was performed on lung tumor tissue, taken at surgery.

CDR3 in amino acids: CASTQGAESSPLHF. The CDR3 DNA follows: TGTGCCAGCACACAGGGGGCGGAATCTTCACCCCTCCACTTT. The chain couples TRBV12-3 or TRBV12-4 to TRBJ1-6, with TRBD1 identical over 9 bases. V dropped 7 bases and J dropped 9; count of bases not matched to a gene: 7. This CDR3 comprises 14 residues.